Presented here are 19 T cell receptor beta chains from one specimen sequenced in a study of CD8 T cells in ankylosing spondylitis. TCRdb called the 5' RACE reads again in MiXCR, with one record for every CDR3 protein. The sample holds 290,000 or so distinct CDR3 sequences, 20% to 25% seen once. The sequenced material came from blood, either unsorted or a sorted T cell fraction (not recorded which). These receptor sequences come from a female donor with ankylosing spondylitis or in good health (not recorded which).

The rearrangement links TRBV6-5 to TRBJ1-2; maybe TRBD1 (5 bases). There are 15 residues in the CDR3. Germline CDR1 and CDR2: MNHEY and SVGAGI. V was clipped by 2 bases and J by 6 bases, with 16 bases between them. The DNA of the CDR3 is TGTGCCAGCAGTTACGGGGCCAGGCGTCGGGATGGCTACACCTTC. Protein sequence: CASSYGARRRDGYTF.

This clonotype occurred once. The gene calls are TRBV4-3 and TRBJ2-7; 15 bases are shared with TRBD2. The CDR3 is made up of 15 amino acids. Germline values: CDR1 LGHNA, CDR2 YSLEER. The trim removed 4 bases at V and 5 bases at J, leaving 3 bases unmatched. The CDR3 DNA is TGCGCCAGCAGCCGGACTAGCGGGAGGGCCGACGAGCAGTACTTC. It translates to CASSRTSGRADEQYF.

This clonotype was counted a few times. The chain joins TRBV5-1 to TRBJ1-2; 8 nucleotides align to TRBD1. V shed 4 bases and J 5 bases; nucleotides not matched to a gene: 10. Germline V lookup: CDR1 SGHRS, CDR2 YFSETQ. The CDR3 has 15 amino acids. The DNA for the CDR3 is TGCGCCAGCAGCCCGGGGACAGGCGGATCGTATGGCTACACCTTC. Its translation is CASSPGTGGSYGYTF.

V usage is TRBV6-2 or TRBV6-3 and J usage is TRBJ1-2; D might be TRBD1 (6 bases). The V and J ends lost 5 bases and 8 bases respectively, with 15 bases between them. From germline, CDR1 is MNHEY and CDR2 SVGEGT. The CDR3 consists of 13 residues. CDR3 sequence reads: CASSRTEGMGYTF. Written as DNA, the CDR3 is TGTGCCAGCAGTCGGACAGAGGGAATGGGCTACACCTTC.

The V and J genes are TRBV6-1 and TRBJ2-1; 7 positions match TRBD1. The CDR3 runs to 16 residues. After removal of 5 bases from V and 2 bases from J, the junction contained 9 bases not matched to a gene. Germline CDR1 MNHNS, CDR2 SASEGT. CDR3 region: CASSRPSQGAYNEQFF. The CDR3 nucleotides read TGTGCCAGCAGTCGCCCTTCTCAGGGGGCCTACAATGAGCAGTTCTTC.

CDR3 sequence (DNA): TGTGCCAGCAGCCAAGAATGGGAGAAGTTTGCCGGGGAGCTGTTTTTT. Protein sequence: CASSQEWEKFAGELFF. This chain uses TRBV14 with TRBJ2-2, with D perhaps TRBD2 (5 bases). Trimming removed 0 bases at V and 6 bases at J, with 14 bases between. Germline assignment: CDR1 SGHDN and CDR2 FVKESK. The CDR3 runs 16 residues.

This clonotype was detected only a few times. The CDR3 nucleotides read TGTGCCAGTAGTAGGGGGGCGTGGAACACTGAAGCTTTCTTT. Encoded protein: CASSRGAWNTEAFF. The chain recombines TRBV12-3 or TRBV12-4 with TRBJ1-1, with D perhaps matching TRBD1 (6 bases). The germline V and J ends were trimmed by 9 bases and 1 base, with 15 bases remaining between them. The CDR3 has 14 amino acids.

This clonotype has more than one count but fewer than ten. The V and J genes are TRBV4-3 and TRBJ2-7; tentative D call: TRBD2 (6 bases). This CDR3 spans 15 amino acids. Germline CDR1 reads LGHNA; CDR2 reads YSLEER. V gave up 4 bases and J gave up 3 bases, with 16 bases separating them. The CDR3 bases are TGCGCCAGCAGCCCACACCCCGGGACTTACTACGAGCAGTACTTC. It yields the protein CASSPHPGTYYEQYF.

This clonotype was detected only a few times. The chain carries TRBV4-3 and TRBJ2-2; D not certain. The CDR3 runs 12 residues. Germline V lookup: CDR1 LGHNA, CDR2 YSLEER. V was shortened by 3 bases and J by 7 bases, with 6 bases between the two germline ends. The CDR3 DNA follows: TGCGCCAGCAGCCAGCTTTACGGGGAGCTGTTTTTT. As protein: CASSQLYGELFF.

This clonotype was seen repeatedly, ten times or more. V and J are TRBV7-2 and TRBJ2-7; D ambiguous. This CDR3 has 14 residues. Per the germline V gene, CDR1 is SGHTA and CDR2 is FQGNSA. Trimming pared 0 bases from V and 3 bases from J, leaving 9 bases between. CDR3 residues: CASSLAPRNYEQYF. The CDR3 coding sequence is TGTGCCAGCAGCTTAGCGCCAAGAAACTACGAGCAGTACTTC.

J is TRBJ2-2 and V is TRBV20-1; D perhaps matches TRBD2 (5 bases). The germline V and J ends were trimmed by 5 bases and 1 base, with 11 bases remaining between them. This CDR3 spans 14 amino acids. In germline, CDR1 is DFQATT, CDR2 SNEGSKA (reference sequence). The CDR3 coding sequence is TGCAGTGCTGGTCTACGGGGGAACACCGGGGAGCTGTTTTTT. Protein sequence: CSAGLRGNTGELFF.

The chain has TRBV5-1 and TRBJ2-5; no clear D. This CDR3 comprises 13 residues. Germline V CDR1 and CDR2: SGHRS, YFSETQ. Trimming cost V 4 bases and J 1 base, with 8 bases left between them. The CDR3 is CASSTTVQETQYF. The CDR3 coding sequence is TGCGCCAGCAGCACGACGGTCCAAGAGACCCAGTACTTC.

This clonotype was detected ten times or more. CDR3 residues: CASSLGTVGGANVLTF. CDR3 bases: TGTGCCAGCAGTTTAGGGACCGTGGGGGGGGCCAACGTCCTGACTTTC. The V and J genes are TRBV12-3 or TRBV12-4 and TRBJ2-6, with no clear D. CDR3 size: 16 residues. V was shortened by 1 base and J by 4 bases, with 11 bases between the two germline ends.

This clonotype came up a few times. The gene calls are TRBV25-1 and TRBJ1-4, with D unresolved. The length of the CDR3 is 16 residues. The V and J ends lost 9 bases and 6 bases respectively, with 23 bases between them. CDR1 MGHDK and CDR2 SYGVNS come from the germline V gene. The CDR3 coding sequence is TGTGCCAGTAACCTTCGGGGTACCATGGCGGATGAAAAACTGTTTTTT. Its protein is CASNLRGTMADEKLFF.

This rearrangement joins TRBV6-1 to TRBJ1-3, with 11 nucleotides matching TRBD1. This CDR3 is 16 amino acids long. Germline CDR1 is MNHNS and CDR2 is SASEGT. Trimming took 6 bases from V and 4 from J; bases not matched to a gene: 8. The CDR3 nucleotides read TGTGCCAGCAGCCGGCAGGGACAGGGGGGAGGAAACACCATATATTTT. This codes for CASSRQGQGGGNTIYF.

Turning to this clonotype: One end of the junction is discordant with germline, which a read error may explain. The chain uses TRBV7-7 and TRBJ2-5; D might be TRBD1 or TRBD2, each matching 5 bases. The germline CDR1 and CDR2 sequences are SSHAT and FNYEAQ (reference sequence). This CDR3 is built from 15 residues. The CDR3 region is CASSLARTLGETQYF. The DNA for the CDR3 is TGTGCTAGCAGCTTAGCGCGGACACTGGGGGAGACCCAGTACTTC.

Written as DNA, the CDR3 is TGCGCCAGCAGCTTCGGCGGGAGGCAGTACAATGAGCAGTTCTTC. This translates into CASSFGGRQYNEQFF. The V gene is TRBV5-1, the J gene TRBJ2-1; 8 bases match TRBD2. Per the germline V gene, CDR1 is SGHRS and CDR2 is YFSETQ. The J segment lost 4 bases and the V segment lost 2 bases, leaving 5 bases of the junction unmatched. This CDR3 spans 15 amino acids.

In its sample, this clonotype was seen many times. The chain uses TRBV7-2 and TRBJ2-3; D is uncertain. Germline assignment: CDR1 SGHTA and CDR2 FQGNSA. This CDR3 region has 12 residues. Trimming pared 4 bases from V and 4 bases from J, leaving 6 bases between. The CDR3 nucleotides read TGTGCCAGCAGCTATTATGCAGATACGCAGTATTTT. This encodes CASSYYADTQYF.

The V and J genes are TRBV7-2 and TRBJ2-1; D is unresolved. The V end lost 5 bases, the J end lost 2 bases, and 10 bases lay between the germline ends. Germline-derived CDR1 and CDR2 are SGHTA and FQGNSA. The CDR3 covers 14 residues. The CDR3 coding sequence is TGTGCCAGCAGCCCGCCCGGACCCTACAATGAGCAGTTCTTC. This encodes CASSPPGPYNEQFF.